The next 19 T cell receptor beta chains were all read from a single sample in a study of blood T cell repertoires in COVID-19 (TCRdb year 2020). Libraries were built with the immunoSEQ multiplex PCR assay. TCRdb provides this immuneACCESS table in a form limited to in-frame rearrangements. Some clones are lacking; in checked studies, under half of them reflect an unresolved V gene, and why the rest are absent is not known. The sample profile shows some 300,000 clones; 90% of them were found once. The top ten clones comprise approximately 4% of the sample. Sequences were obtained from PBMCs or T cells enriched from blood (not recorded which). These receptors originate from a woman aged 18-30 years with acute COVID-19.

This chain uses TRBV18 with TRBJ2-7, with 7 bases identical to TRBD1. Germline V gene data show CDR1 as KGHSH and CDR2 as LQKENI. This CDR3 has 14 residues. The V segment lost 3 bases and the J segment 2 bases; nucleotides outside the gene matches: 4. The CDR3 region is CASSPTGFPYEQYF. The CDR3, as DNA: TGTGCCAGCTCACCGACAGGGTTCCCCTACGAGCAGTACTTC.

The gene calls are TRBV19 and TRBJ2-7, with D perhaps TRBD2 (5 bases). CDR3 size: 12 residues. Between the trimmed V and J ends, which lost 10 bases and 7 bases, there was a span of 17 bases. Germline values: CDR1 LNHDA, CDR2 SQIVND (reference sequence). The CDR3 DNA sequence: TGTGCCACCTCCCCTCGGGGATTTGAGCAGTACTTC. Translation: CATSPRGFEQYF.

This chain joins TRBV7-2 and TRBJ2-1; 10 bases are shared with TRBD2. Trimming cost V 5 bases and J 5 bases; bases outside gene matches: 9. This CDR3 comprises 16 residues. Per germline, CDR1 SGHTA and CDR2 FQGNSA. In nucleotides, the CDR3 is TGTGCCAGCAGCGAGCTAGCGGGAGTTGAAAACAATGAGCAGTTCTTC. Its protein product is CASSELAGVENNEQFF.

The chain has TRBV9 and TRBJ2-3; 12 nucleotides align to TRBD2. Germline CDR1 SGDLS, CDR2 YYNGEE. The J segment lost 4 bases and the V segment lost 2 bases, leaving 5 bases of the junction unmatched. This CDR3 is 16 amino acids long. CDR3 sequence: CASSVSSGRAADTQYF. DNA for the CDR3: TGTGCCAGCAGCGTCTCTAGCGGGAGGGCCGCAGATACGCAGTATTTT.

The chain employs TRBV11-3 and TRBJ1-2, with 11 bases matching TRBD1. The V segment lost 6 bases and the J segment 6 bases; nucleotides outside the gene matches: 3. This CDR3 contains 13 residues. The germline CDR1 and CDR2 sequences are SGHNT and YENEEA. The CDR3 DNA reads TGTGCCAGCAGGGGGACAGGGGGACATGGCTACACCTTC. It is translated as CASRGTGGHGYTF.

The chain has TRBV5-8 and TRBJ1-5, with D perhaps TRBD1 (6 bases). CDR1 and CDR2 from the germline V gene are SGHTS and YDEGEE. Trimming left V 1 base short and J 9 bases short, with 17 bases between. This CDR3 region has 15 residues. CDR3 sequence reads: CASSLHAGVGRPQHF. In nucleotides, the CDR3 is TGTGCCAGCAGCTTGCATGCAGGGGTAGGGCGGCCCCAGCATTTT.

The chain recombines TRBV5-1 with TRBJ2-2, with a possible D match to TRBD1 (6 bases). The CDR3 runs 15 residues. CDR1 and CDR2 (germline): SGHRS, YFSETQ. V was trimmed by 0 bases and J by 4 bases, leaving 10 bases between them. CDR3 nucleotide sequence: TGCGCCAGCAGCTTGGGGACAGTCATCACCGGGGAGCTGTTTTTT. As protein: CASSLGTVITGELFF.

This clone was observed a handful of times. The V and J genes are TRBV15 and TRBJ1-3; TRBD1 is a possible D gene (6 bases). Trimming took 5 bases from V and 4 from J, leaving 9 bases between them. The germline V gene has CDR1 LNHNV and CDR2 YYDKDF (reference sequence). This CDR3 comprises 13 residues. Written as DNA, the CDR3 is TGTGCCACCAGCGGGACAAGGGGAAACACCATATATTTT. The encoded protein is CATSGTRGNTIYF.

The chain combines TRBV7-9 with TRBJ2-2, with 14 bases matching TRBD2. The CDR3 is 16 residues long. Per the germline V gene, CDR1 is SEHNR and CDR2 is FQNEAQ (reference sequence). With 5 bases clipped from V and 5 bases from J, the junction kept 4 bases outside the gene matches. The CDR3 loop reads CASSGGLAGGTGELFF. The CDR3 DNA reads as TGTGCCAGCAGCGGCGGACTAGCGGGAGGTACCGGGGAGCTGTTTTTT.

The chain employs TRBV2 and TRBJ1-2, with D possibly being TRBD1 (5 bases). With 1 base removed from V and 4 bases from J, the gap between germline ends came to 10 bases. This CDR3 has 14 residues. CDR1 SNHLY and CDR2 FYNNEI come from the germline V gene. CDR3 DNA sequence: TGTGCCAGCAGTGAAGGACAGAGCGTCTATGGCTACACCTTC. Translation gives CASSEGQSVYGYTF.

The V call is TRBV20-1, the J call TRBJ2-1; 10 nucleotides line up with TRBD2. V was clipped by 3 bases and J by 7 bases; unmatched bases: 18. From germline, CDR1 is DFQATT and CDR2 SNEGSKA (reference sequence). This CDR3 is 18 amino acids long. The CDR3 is CSASEGGPGLAFENEQFF. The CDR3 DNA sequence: TGCAGTGCTAGTGAGGGAGGTCCGGGACTAGCGTTCGAGAATGAGCAGTTCTTC.

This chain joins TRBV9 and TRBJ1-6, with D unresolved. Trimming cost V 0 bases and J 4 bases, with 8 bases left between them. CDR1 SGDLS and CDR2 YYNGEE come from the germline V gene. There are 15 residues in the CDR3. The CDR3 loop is CASSVDVQYNSPLHF. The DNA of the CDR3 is TGTGCCAGCAGCGTAGATGTACAGTATAATTCACCCCTCCACTTT.

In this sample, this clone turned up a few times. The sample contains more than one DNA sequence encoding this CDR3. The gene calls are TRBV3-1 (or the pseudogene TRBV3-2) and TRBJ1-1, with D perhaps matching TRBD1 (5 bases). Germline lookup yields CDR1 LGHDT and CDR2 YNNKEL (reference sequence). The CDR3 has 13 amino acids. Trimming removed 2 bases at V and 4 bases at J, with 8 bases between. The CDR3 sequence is CASSQQGGTEAFF. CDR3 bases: TGTGCCAGCAGCCAACAGGGAGGCACTGAAGCTTTCTTT.

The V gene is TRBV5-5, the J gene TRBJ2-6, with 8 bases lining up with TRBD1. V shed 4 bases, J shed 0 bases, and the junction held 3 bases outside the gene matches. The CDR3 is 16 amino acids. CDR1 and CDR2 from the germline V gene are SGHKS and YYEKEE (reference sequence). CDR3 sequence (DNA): TGTGCCAGCAGCCGGGACAGGAGCTCTGGGGCCAACGTCCTGACTTTC. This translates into CASSRDRSSGANVLTF.

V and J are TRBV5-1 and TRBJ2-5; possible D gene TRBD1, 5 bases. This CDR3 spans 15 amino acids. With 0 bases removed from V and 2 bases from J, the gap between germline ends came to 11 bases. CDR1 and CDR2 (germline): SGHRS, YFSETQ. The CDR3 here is CASSLGSSGQETQYF. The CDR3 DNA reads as TGCGCCAGCAGCTTGGGCTCATCAGGGCAAGAGACCCAGTACTTC.

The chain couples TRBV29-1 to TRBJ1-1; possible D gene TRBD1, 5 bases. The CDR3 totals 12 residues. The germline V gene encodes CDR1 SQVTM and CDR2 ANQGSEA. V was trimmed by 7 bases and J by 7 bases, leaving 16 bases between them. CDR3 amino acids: CSASRRGGEAFF. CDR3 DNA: TGCAGCGCTTCCCGTCGGGGGGGTGAAGCTTTCTTT.

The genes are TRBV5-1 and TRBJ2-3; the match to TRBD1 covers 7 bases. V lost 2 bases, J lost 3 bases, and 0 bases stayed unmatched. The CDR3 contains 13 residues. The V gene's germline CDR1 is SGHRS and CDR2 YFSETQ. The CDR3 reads CASSLQGTDTQYF. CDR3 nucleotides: TGCGCCAGCAGCTTACAGGGGACAGATACGCAGTATTTT.

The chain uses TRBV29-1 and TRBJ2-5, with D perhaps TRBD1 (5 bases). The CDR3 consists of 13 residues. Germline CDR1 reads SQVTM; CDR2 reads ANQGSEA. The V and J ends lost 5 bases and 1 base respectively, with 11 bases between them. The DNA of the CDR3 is TGCAGCGTTTACAGGATACTCCAAGAGACCCAGTACTTC. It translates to CSVYRILQETQYF. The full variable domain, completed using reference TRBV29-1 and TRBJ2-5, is SAVISQKPSRDICQRGTSLTIQCQVDSQVTMMFWYRQQPGQSLTLIATANQGSEATYESGFVIDKFPISRPNLTFSTLTVSNMSPEDSSIYLCSVYRILQETQYFGPGTRLLVL.

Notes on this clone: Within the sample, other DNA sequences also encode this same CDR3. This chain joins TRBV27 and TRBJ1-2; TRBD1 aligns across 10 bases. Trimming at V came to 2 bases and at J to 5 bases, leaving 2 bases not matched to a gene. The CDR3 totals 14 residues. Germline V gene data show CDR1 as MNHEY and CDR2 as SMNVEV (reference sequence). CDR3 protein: CASSLLGQGYGYTF. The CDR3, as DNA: TGTGCCAGCAGTTTACTGGGACAGGGGTATGGCTACACCTTC.